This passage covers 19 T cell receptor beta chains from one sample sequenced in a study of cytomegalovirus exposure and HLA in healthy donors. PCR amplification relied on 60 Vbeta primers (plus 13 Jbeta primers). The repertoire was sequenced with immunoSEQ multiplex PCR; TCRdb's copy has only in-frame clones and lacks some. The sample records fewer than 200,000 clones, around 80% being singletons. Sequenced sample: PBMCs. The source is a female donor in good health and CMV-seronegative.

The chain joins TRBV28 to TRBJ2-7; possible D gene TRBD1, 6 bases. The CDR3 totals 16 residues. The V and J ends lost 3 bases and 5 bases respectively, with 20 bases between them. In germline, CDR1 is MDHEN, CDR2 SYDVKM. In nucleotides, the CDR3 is TGTGCCAGCAGTTTTGAACCCAGCCAGGGGACCCACGAGCAGTACTTC. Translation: CASSFEPSQGTHEQYF.

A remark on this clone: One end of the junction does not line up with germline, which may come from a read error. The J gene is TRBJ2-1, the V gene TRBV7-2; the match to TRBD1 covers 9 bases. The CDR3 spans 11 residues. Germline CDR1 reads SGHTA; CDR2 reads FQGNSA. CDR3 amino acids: CASSIRQGVVF. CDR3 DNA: TGTGCCAGCAGCATCAGACAGGGGGTGGTCTTC.

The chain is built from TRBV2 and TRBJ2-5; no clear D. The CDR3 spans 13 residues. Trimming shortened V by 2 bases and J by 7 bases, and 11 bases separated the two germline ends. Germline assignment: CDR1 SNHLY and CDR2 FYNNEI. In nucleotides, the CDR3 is TGTGCCAGCAGTGAATCCCCCCCGGGGACCCAGTACTTC. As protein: CASSESPPGTQYF.

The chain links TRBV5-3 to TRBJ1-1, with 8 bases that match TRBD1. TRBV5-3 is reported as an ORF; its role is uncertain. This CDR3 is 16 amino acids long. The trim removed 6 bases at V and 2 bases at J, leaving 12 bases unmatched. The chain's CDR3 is CARTIRDRRANTEAFF. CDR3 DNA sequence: TGTGCCAGAACCATCCGGGACAGGAGAGCCAACACTGAAGCTTTCTTT.

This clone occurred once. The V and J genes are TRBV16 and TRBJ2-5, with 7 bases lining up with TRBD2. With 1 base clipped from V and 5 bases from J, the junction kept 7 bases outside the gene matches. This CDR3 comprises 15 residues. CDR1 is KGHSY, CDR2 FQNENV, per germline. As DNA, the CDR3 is TGTGCCAGCAGCCAATTCACTAGCGTAACGGAGACCCAGTACTTC. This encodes CASSQFTSVTETQYF.

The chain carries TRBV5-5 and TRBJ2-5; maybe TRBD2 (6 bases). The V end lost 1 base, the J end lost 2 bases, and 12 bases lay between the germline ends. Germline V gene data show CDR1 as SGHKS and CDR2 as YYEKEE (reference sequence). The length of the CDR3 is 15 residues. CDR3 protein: CASSLLSGLQETQYF. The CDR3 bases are TGTGCCAGCAGCTTGTTATCGGGACTTCAAGAGACCCAGTACTTC.

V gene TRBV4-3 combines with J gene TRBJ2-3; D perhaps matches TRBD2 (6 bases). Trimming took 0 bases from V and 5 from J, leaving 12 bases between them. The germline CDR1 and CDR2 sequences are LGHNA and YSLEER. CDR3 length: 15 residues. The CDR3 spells CASSQDYLARDTQYF. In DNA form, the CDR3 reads TGCGCCAGCAGCCAAGATTACCTAGCGAGAGATACGCAGTATTTT.

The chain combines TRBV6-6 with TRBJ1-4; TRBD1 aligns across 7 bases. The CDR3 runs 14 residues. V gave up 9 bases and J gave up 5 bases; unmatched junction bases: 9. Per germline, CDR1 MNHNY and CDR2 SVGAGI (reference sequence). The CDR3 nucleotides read TGTGCCAGTAGTACGACAGGGAAGAATGAAAAACTGTTTTTT. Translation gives CASSTTGKNEKLFF.

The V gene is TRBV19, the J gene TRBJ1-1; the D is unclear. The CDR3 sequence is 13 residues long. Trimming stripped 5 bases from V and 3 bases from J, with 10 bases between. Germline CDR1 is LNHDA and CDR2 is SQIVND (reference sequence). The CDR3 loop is CASSPGRDTEAFF. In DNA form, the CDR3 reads TGTGCCAGTAGTCCGGGGAGGGACACTGAAGCTTTCTTT. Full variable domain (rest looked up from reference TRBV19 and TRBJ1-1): DGGITQSPKYLFRKEGQNVTLSCEQNLNHDAMYWYRQDPGQGLRLIYYSQIVNDFQKGDIAEGYSVSREKKESFPLTVTSAQKNPTAFYLCASSPGRDTEAFFGQGTRLTVV.

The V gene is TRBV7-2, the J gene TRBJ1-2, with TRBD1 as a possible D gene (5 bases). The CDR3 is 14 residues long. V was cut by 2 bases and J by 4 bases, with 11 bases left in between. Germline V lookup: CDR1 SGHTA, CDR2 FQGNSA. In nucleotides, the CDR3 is TGTGCCAGCAGCTTAACAGGTGTAACCTATGGCTACACCTTC. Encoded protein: CASSLTGVTYGYTF.

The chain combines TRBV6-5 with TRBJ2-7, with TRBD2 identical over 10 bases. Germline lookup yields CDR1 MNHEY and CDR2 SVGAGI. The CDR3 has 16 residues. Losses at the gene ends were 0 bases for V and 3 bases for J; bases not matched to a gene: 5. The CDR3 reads CASSYSSSGRVYEQYF. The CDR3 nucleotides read TGTGCCAGCAGTTACTCGTCTAGCGGGAGAGTCTACGAGCAGTACTTC.

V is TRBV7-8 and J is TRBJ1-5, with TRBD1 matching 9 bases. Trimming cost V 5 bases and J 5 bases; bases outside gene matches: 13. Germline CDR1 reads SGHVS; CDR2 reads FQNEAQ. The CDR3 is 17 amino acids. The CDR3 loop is CASSPIMGTGRYQPQHF. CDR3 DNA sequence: TGTGCCAGCAGCCCCATAATGGGGACAGGGAGGTATCAGCCCCAGCATTTT.

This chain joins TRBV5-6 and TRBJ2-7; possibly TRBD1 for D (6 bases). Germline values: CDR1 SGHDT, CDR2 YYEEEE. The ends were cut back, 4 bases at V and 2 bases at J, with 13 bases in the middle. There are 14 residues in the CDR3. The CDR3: CASSPLGATYEQYF. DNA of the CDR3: TGTGCCAGCAGCCCGCTGGGGGCAACCTACGAGCAGTACTTC.

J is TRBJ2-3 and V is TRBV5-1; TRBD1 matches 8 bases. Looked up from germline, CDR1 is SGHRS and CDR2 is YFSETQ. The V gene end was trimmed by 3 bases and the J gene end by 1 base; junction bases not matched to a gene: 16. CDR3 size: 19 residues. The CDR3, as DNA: TGCGCCAGCAGCTCGCCGGACAGGGCCGTATGGGCGGGCACAGATACGCAGTATTTT. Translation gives CASSSPDRAVWAGTDTQYF.

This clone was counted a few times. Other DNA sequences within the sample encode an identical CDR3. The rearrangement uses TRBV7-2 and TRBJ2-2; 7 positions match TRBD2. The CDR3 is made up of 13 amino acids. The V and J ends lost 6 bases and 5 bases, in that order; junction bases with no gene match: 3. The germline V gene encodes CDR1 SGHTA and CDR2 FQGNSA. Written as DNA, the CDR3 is TGTGCCAGCAGTCTGGGAGGGACCGGGGAGCTGTTTTTT. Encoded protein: CASSLGGTGELFF.

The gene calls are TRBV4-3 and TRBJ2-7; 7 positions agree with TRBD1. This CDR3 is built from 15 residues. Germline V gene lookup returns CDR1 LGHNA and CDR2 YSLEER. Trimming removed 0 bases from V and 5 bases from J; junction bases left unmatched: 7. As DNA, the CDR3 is TGCGCCAGCAGCCAAGAGAAGACAGGGATAAACGAGCAGTACTTC. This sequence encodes CASSQEKTGINEQYF.

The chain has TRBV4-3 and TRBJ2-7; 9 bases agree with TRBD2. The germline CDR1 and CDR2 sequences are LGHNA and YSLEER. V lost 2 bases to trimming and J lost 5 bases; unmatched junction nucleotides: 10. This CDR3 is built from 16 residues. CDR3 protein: CASSQNRLAVSHEQYF. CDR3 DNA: TGCGCCAGCAGCCAAAACAGACTAGCGGTAAGCCACGAGCAGTACTTC.

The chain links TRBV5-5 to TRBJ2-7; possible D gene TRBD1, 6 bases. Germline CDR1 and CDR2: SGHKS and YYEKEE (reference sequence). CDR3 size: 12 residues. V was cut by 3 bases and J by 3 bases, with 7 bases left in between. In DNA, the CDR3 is TGTGCCAGCAGCTCACAGGGCTACGAGCAGTACTTC. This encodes CASSSQGYEQYF. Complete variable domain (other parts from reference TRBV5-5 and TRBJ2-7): DAGVTQSPTHLIKTRGQQVTLRCSPISGHKSVSWYQQVLGQGPQFIFQYYEKEERGRGNFPDRFSARQFPNYSSELNVNALLLGDSALYLCASSSQGYEQYFGPGTRLTVT.

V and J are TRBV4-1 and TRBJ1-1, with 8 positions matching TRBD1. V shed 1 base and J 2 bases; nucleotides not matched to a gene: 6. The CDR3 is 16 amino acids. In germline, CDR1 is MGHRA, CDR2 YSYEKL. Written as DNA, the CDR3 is TGCGCCAGCAGCCAAGTTTCGACAGGGGAAAACACTGAAGCTTTCTTT. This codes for CASSQVSTGENTEAFF.